The clone carrying this TCR beta chain showed up just a few times. What it binds is unknown. These data belong to a study of T cell repertoires in cytomegalovirus infection. Study at large: CMV epitopes, recently identified HLA-C-restricted and well-studied HLA-B-restricted, were used. In public TCR beta signatures, there were indications of both CMV infection and matching HLA type. Study outcomes and limitations: The study found HLA-C-restricted CMV-specific TCR beta clonotypes dominating the ex vivo response.

The CDR3 length is 12 residues. V was trimmed by 3 bases and J by 2 bases, leaving 5 bases between them. Germline-derived CDR1 and CDR2 are SEHNR and FQNEAQ (reference sequence). TCRdb re-called the reads through MiXCR, storing one row per CDR3 protein. The sample comprises about 920,000 distinct CDR3 sequences, 31% of which are singletons, and 11% to 15% rests with the top ten. The receptor's source is a human donor in good health (CMV status not recorded). Some clones in this sample may be carry-over from other donors' samples. Specimen: cultured CD8+ T cells from PBMCs, collected from culture after CMV antigen stimulation. This sequence joins TRBV7-9 and TRBJ2-7; D ambiguous. CDR3 region: CASSFLPYEQYF. The CDR3 DNA reads TGTGCCAGCAGCTTCCTACCCTACGAGCAGTACTTC.